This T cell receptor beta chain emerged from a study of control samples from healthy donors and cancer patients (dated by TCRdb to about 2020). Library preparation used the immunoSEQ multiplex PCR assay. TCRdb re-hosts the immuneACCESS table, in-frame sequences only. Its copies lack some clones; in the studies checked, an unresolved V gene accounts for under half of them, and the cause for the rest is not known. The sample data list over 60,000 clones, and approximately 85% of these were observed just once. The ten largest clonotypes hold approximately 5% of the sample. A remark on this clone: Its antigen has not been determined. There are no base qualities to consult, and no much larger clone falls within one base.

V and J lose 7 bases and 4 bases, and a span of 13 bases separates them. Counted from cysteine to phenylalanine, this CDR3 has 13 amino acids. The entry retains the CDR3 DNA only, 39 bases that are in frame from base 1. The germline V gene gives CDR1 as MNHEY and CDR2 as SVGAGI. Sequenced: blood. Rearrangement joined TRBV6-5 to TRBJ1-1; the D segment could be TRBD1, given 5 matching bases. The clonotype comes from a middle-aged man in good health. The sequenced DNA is TGTGCCAGCAATGGGGGACTGTCCACTGAAGCTTTCTTT. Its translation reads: CASNGGLSTEAFF.